This T cell receptor (beta chain) derives from a study of OX40 agonist ivuxolimab in advanced cancers. Study in general: The patients received agonistic anti-OX40 (CD134) antibody ivuxolimab. All patients had ivuxolimab intravenously every 2 weeks at 0.01 to 10 mg/kg.

The table came from immunoSEQ multiplex PCR; TCRdb's copy has only in-frame clones and leaves some out. The sample holds 40,000 to 60,000 clones, about 90% seen once. Baseline was the first blood sampling point, followed by cycle 4 day 1 and cycle 7 day 1. Germline V gene lookup returns CDR1 GTSNPN and CDR2 SVGIG (reference sequence). This CDR3 is 15 amino acids long. Trimming left V 0 bases short and J 2 bases short, with 11 bases between. In regard to this clone: Its antigen is as yet unknown.

Study-level points and caveats: With doses of 0.1 to 3.0 mg/kg, CD4+ and CD8+ blood T cells had undergone clonal expansion by week 6.

The origin of this receptor is an adult with an advanced solid tumor such as melanoma, head and neck, liver or kidney cancer. The sequencing used CD4+ or CD8+ T cells sorted from blood, collected in a trial of the OX40 agonist ivuxolimab. This rearrangement joins TRBV30 to TRBJ1-5, with D unclear. CDR3 sequence: CAWSVLAVGNQPQHF. CDR3 nucleotide sequence: TGTGCCTGGAGTGTTTTAGCAGTCGGCAATCAGCCCCAGCATTTT.